The rows below give T cell receptor beta chains drawn from one sample of a study of blood T cell repertoires in COVID-19. Using immunoSEQ multiplex PCR, the repertoire was profiled, and TCRdb retains in-frame clones only, with some absent. In the table there are tens of thousands of clones, approximately 80% of which are singletons. Input material: peripheral blood. These receptors originate from a woman aged 50 to 60 with active or convalescent COVID-19. Both conserved end residues are part of each CDR3. Each record gives: CDR3 protein, J gene, clone size, V gene. Clone size is not always given. Where it is, it says once, few, many or a class for expanded clones.

CDR3 protein: CASRQTGLSGANVLTF; J gene: TRBJ2-6; clone size: NA; V gene: TRBV27
CDR3 protein: CASSQGESPLHF; J gene: TRBJ1-6; clone size: once; V gene: TRBV4-1
CDR3 protein: CASSFGTGNTDTQYF; J gene: TRBJ2-3; clone size: NA; V gene: TRBV7-3
CDR3 protein: CASTLPRGQGAPTEAFF; J gene: TRBJ1-1; clone size: NA; V gene: TRBV7-9
CDR3 protein: CASRRPGLAGGPSFF; J gene: TRBJ2-1; clone size: many; V gene: TRBV27
CDR3 protein: CASIIRGGTVYSYNSPLHF; J gene: TRBJ1-6; clone size: NA; V gene: TRBV21-1
CDR3 protein: CASSPPVETGNTIYF; J gene: TRBJ1-3; clone size: NA; V gene: TRBV18
CDR3 protein: CASSSLGGAAEAFF; J gene: TRBJ1-1; clone size: NA; V gene: TRBV5-1
CDR3 protein: CASSLGANSPLHF; J gene: TRBJ1-6; clone size: once; V gene: TRBV14
CDR3 protein: CASSLETSGTYEQYF; J gene: TRBJ2-7; clone size: NA; V gene: TRBV5-1
CDR3 protein: CASSQLAGSYEQYF; J gene: TRBJ2-7; clone size: NA; V gene: TRBV6-5
CDR3 protein: CASSYSDTNYGYTF; J gene: TRBJ1-2; clone size: NA; V gene: TRBV5-6
CDR3 protein: CASSLNRGGLAGGEQFF; J gene: TRBJ2-1; clone size: NA; V gene: TRBV7-2
CDR3 protein: CASSSRLGAFF; J gene: TRBJ1-1; clone size: NA; V gene: TRBV7-9
CDR3 protein: CSGQPGAYNEQFF; J gene: TRBJ2-1; clone size: NA; V gene: TRBV29-1